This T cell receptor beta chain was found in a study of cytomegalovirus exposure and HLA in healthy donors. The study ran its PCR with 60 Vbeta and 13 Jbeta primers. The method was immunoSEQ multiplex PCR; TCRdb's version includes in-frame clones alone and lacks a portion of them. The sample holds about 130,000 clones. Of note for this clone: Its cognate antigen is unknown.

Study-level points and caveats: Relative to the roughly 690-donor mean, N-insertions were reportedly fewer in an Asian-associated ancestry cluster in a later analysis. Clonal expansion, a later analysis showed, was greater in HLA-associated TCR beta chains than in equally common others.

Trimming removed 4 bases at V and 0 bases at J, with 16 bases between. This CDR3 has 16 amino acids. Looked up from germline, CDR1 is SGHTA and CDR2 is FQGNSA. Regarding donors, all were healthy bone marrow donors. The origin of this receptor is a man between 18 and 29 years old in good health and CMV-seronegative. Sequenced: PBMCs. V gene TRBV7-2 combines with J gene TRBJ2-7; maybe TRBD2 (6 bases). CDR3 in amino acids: CASSSFTSGASYEQYF. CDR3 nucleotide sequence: TGTGCCAGCAGCTCATTCACGTCGGGAGCCTCCTACGAGCAGTACTTC. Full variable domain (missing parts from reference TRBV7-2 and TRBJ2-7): GAGVSQSPSNKVTEKGKDVELRCDPISGHTALYWYRQSLGQGLEFLIYFQGNSAPDKSGLPSDRFSAERTGGSVSTLTIQRTQQEDSAVYLCASSSFTSGASYEQYFGPGTRLTVT.